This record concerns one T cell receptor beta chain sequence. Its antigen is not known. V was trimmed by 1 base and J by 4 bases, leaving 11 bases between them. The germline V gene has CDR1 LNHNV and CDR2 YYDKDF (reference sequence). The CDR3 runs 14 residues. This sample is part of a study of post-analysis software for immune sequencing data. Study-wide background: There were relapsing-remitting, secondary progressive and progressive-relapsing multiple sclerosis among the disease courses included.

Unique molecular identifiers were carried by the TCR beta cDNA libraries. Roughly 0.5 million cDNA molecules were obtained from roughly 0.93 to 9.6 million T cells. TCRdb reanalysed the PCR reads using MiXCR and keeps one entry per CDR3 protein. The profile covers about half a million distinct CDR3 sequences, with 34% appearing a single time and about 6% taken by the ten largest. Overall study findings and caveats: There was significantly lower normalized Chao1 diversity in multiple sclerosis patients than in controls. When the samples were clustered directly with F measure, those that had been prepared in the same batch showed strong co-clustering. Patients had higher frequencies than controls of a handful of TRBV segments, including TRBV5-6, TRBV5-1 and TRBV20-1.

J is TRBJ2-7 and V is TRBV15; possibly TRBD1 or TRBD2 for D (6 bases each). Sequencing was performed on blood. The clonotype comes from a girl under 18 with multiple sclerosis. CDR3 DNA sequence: TGTGCCACCAGCAGAGGGGGGGCCTATTACGAGCAGTACTTC. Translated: CATSRGGAYYEQYF.